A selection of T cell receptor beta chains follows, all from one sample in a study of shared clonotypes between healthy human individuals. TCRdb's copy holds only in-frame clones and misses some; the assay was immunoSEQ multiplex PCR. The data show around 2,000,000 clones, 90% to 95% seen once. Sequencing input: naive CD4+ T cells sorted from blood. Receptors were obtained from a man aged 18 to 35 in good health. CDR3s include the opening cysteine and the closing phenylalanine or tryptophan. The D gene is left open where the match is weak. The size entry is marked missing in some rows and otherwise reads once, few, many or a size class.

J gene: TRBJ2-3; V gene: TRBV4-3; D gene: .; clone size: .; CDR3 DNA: TGCGCCAGCAGCCAAGTGACTGAGGGCACAGATACGCAGTATTTT; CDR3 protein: CASSQVTEGTDTQYF
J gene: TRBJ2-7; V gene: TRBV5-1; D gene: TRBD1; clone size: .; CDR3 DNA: TGCGCCAGCAGCTCGGGACAGGGGCCCTACGAGCAGTACTTC; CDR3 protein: CASSSGQGPYEQYF
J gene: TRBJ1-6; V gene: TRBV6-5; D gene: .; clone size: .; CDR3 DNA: TGTGCCAGCAGCCAATTTGGGGGGTCTAATTCACCCCTCCACTTT; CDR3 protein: CASSQFGGSNSPLHF
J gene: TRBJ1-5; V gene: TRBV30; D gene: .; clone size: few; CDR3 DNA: TGTGCCTGGAGTATGAGTTACAATCAGCCCCAGCATTTT; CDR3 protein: CAWSMSYNQPQHF
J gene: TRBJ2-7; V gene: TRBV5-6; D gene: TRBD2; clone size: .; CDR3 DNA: TGTGCCAGCAGCTTTGGAGCGGGAGGGGGCGAGCAGTACTTC; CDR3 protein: CASSFGAGGGEQYF
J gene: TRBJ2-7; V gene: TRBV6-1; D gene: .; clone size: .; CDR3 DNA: TGTGCCAGCAGTGCTTGGGGAGAGCAGTACTTC; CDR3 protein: CASSAWGEQYF
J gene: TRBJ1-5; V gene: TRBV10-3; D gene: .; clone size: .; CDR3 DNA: TGTGCCATCAGTGAGGTAGCGGGAAGCAATCAGCCCCAGCATTTT; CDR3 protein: CAISEVAGSNQPQHF
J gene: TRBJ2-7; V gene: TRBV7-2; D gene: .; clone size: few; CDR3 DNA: TGTGCCAGCAGCTCGTCTCCGAGCTACGAGCAGTACTTC; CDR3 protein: CASSSSPSYEQYF
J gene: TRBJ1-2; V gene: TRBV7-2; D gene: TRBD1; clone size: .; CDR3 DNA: TGTGCCAGCAGCCAGCGGGACAGCGGTAGCTACACCTTC; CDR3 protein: CASSQRDSGSYTF
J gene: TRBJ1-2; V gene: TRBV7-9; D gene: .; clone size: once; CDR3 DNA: TGTGCCAGCAGTCGTCTGCAGGTGCGCTATGGCTACACCTTC; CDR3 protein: CASSRLQVRYGYTF
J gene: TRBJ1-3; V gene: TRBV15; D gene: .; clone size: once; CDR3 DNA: TGTGCCACCAGCAGAGAGGGTTTAGGGGGTGGAAACACCATATATTTT; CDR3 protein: CATSREGLGGGNTIYF
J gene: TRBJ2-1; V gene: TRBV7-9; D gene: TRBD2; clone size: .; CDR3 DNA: TGTGCCAGCAGTATAGCGGGAGTACCCTACAATGAGCAGTTCTTC; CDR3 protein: CASSIAGVPYNEQFF
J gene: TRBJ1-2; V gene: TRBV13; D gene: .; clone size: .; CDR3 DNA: TGTGCCAGCAGCTTTGCGGCGGGCCCGGGGGGCTACACCTTC; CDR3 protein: CASSFAAGPGGYTF
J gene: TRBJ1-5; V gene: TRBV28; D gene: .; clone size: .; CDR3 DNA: TGTGCCAGCAGTCCTGTGCTGAATCAGCCCCAGCATTTT; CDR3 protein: CASSPVLNQPQHF
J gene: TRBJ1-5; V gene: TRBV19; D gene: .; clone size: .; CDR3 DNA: TGTGCCAGTAGTATGGAGGGAAAATGGGGCAATCAGCCCCAGCATTTT; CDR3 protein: CASSMEGKWGNQPQHF
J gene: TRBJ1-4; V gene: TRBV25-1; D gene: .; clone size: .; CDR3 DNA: TGTGCCAGCAGTGAATATGGGCCAGGGGTACTGAAACTGTTTTTT; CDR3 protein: CASSEYGPGVLKLFF
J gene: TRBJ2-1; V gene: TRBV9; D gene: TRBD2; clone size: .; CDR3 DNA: TGTGCCAGCAGCGTGACTAGCGGGAGGTACAATGAGCAGTTCTTC; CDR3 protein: CASSVTSGRYNEQFF
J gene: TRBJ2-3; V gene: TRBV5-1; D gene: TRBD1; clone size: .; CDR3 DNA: TGCGCCAGCAGCTTCCGGGACAGGGGCGCAGATACGCAGTATTTT; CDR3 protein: CASSFRDRGADTQYF
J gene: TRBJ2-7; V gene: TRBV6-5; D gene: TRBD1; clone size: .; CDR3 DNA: TGTGCCAGCAGTTCCGGGACAGGGTTACACGAGCAGTACTTC; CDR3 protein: CASSSGTGLHEQYF
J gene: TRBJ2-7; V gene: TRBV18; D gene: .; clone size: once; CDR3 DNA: TGTGCCAGCTCACCAGATCGGGCGGTCTACGAGCAGTACTTC; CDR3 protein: CASSPDRAVYEQYF
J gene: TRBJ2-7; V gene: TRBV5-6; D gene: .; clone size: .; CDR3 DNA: TGTGCCAGCAGCTTGGAGTCGACAGGGAGGGACGAGCAGTACTTC; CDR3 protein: CASSLESTGRDEQYF
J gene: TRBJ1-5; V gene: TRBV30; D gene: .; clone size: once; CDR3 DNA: TGTGCCTGGAGTCCTAGTAAGACGCCAAATAGCAATCAGCCCCAGCATTTT; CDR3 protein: CAWSPSKTPNSNQPQHF
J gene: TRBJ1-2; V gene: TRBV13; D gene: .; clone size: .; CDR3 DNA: TGTGCCAGCAGCCATAAGCCAGGTGAACGGGTTGGGGTTCTCTATGGCTACACCTTC; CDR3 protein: CASSHKPGERVGVLYGYTF
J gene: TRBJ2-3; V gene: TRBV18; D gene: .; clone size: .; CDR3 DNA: TGTGCCAGCTCACGGGAGTCAGATACGCAGTATTTT; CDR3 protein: CASSRESDTQYF
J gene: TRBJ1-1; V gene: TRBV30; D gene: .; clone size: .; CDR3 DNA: TGTGCCTGGAATTCAGGACGGACGACTGAAGCTTTCTTT; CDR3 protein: CAWNSGRTTEAFF
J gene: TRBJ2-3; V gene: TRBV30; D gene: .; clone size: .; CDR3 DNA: TGTGCCTGGTCTAGAGGACGCGCAGATACGCAGTATTTT; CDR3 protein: CAWSRGRADTQYF
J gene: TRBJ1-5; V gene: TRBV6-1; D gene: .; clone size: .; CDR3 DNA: TGTGCCAGCAGTCTTTATGGCAATCAGCCCCAGCATTTT; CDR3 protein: CASSLYGNQPQHF
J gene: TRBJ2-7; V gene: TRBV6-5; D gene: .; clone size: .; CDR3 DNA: TGTGCCAGCAGTTACTCCCAGGGGAGGAACGAGCAGTACTTC; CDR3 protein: CASSYSQGRNEQYF
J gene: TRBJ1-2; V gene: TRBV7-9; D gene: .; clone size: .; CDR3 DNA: TGTGCCAGCAGCTCCAGTGTCGTGGGCTACACCTTC; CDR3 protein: CASSSSVVGYTF
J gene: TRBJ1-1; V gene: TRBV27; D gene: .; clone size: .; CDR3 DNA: TGTGCCAGCAGTTGGGACGGCCCGAACACTGAAGCTTTCTTT; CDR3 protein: CASSWDGPNTEAFF
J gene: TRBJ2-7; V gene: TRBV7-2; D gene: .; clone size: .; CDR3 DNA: TGTGCCAGCAGCTTAGGACTGTCTGTCCAGGGGCTCTACGAGCAGTACTTC; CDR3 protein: CASSLGLSVQGLYEQYF
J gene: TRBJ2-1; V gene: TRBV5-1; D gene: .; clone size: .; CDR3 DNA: TGCGCCGGAAGTGGGGGAGACAAAAACAATGAGCAGTTCTTC; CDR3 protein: CAGSGGDKNNEQFF
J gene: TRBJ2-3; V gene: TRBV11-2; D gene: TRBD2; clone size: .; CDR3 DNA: TGTGCCAGCAGCTTAGAAGCCAGCGGGGGCACAGATACGCAGTATTTT; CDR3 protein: CASSLEASGGTDTQYF
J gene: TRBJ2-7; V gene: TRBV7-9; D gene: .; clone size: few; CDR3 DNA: TGTGCCAGCAGCCTCGTGCCAGGGGGGTTGGACGAGCAGTACTTC; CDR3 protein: CASSLVPGGLDEQYF
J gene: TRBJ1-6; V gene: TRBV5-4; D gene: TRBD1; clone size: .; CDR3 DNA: TGTGCCAGCAGTCGTACAGGGGAGAATTCACCCCTCCACTTT; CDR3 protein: CASSRTGENSPLHF
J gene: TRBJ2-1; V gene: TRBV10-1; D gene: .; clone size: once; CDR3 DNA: TGCGCCAGCAGTGATAGCTGGGATGAGCAGTTCTTC; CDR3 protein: CASSDSWDEQFF
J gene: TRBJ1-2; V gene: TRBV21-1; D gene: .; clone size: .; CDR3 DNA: TGTGCCAGCAGCCCTCGCTTGAACAGGGAGAACTATGGCTACACCTTC; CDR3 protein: CASSPRLNRENYGYTF
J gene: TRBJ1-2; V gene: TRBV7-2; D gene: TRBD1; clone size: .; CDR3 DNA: TGTGCCAGCCGAGGACAGGGGCCCTATGGCTACACCTTC; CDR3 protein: CASRGQGPYGYTF
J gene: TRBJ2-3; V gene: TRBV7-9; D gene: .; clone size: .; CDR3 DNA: TGTGCCAGCAGCTTAGATTCCCCTGCCACAGATACGCAGTATTTT; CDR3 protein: CASSLDSPATDTQYF
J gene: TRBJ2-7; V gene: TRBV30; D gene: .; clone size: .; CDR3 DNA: TGTGCCTGGGGGAGCGCAGGAGTTTTTTATGAGCAGTACTTC; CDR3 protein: CAWGSAGVFYEQYF
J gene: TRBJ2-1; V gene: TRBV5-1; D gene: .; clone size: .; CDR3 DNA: TGCGCCAGCAGCTTGGCCAGCGGCGGCTACAATGAGCAGTTCTTC; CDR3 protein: CASSLASGGYNEQFF
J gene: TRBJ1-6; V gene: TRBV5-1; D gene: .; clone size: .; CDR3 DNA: TGCGCCAGCAGCTTGGGAGGGAGTAATTCACCCCTCCACTTT; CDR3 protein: CASSLGGSNSPLHF
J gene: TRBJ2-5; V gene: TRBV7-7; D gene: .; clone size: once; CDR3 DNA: TGTGCTAGCAGCCGAACTATCCAAGAGACCCAGTACTTC; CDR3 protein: CASSRTIQETQYF
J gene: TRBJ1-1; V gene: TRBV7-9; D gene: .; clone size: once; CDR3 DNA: TGTGCCAGCGCCGGGCCTCCCCAGAACACTGAAGCTTTCTTT; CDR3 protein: CASAGPPQNTEAFF
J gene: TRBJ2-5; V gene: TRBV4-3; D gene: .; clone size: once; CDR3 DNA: TGCGCCAGCAGCCAAGTTATCCAAGAGACCCAGTACTTC; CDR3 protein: CASSQVIQETQYF
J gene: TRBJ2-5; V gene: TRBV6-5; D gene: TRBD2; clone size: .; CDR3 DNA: TGTGCCAGCAGTCCGGGACTAGCGGGTTCGGAGACCCAGTACTTC; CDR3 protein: CASSPGLAGSETQYF
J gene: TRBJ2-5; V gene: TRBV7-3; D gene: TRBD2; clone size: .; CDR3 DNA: TGTGCCAGCAGCTTGAATGTAGCGGGGGGTAAAGAGACCCAGTACTTC; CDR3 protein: CASSLNVAGGKETQYF
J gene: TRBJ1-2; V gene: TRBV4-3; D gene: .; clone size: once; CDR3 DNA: TGCGCCAGCAGCCAAGATGTCAGGGTGGGGGGCTACACCTTC; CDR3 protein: CASSQDVRVGGYTF
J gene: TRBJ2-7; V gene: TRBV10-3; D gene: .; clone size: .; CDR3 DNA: TGTGCCATCAGTTCACGATTCGGCGCCTACGAGCAGTACTTC; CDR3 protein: CAISSRFGAYEQYF
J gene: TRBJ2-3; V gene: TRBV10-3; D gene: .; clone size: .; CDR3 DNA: TGTGCCATCAGTGAGTCGAATTTGGGGTCTTCGGAATCAGATACGCAGTATTTT; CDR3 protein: CAISESNLGSSESDTQYF
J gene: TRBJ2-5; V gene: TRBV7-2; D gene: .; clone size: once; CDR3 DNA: TGTGCCAGCAGCTTAGGCCCCTGGACAGTTAGGGAGACCCAGTACTTC; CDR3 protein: CASSLGPWTVRETQYF